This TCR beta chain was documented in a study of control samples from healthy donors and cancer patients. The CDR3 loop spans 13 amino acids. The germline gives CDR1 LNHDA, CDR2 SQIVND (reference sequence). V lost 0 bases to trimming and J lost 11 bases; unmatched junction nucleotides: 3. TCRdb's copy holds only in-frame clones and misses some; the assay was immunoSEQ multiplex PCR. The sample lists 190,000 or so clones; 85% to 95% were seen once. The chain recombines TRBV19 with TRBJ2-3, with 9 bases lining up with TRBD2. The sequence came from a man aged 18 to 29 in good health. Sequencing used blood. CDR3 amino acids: CASSIDRRGGQYF. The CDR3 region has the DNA TGTGCCAGTAGTATAGATAGGCGGGGGGGGCAGTATTTT. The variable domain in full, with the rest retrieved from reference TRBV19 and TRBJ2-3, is DGGITQSPKYLFRKEGQNVTLSCEQNLNHDAMYWYRQDPGQGLRLIYYSQIVNDFQKGDIAEGYSVSREKKESFPLTVTSAQKNPTAFYLCASSIDRRGGQYFGPGTRLTVL.